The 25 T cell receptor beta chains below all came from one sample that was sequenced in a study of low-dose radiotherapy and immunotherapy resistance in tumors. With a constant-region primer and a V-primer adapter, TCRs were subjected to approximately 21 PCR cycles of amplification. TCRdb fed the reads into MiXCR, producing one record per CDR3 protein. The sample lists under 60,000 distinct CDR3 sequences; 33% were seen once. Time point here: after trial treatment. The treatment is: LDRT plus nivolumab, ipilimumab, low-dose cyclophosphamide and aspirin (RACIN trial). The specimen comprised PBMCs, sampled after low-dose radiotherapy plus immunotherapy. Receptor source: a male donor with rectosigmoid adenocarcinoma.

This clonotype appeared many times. The CDR3 sequence is CASSLAGEGETQYF. CDR3 bases: TGCGCCAGCAGCTTGGCCGGGGAGGGAGAGACCCAGTACTTC. The rearrangement joins TRBV5-1 to TRBJ2-5; 7 positions agree with TRBD2. From germline, CDR1 is SGHRS and CDR2 YFSETQ. The CDR3 is 14 residues long. V was pared by 0 bases and J by 4 bases, with 3 bases of the junction left unmatched.

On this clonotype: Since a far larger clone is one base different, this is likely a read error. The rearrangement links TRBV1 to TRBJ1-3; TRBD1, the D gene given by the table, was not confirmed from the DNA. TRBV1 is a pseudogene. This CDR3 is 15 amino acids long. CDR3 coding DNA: TGCGCCAGCAGACAAAACCGGGCCACTGGAAACACCATATATTTT. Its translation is CASRQNRATGNTIYF.

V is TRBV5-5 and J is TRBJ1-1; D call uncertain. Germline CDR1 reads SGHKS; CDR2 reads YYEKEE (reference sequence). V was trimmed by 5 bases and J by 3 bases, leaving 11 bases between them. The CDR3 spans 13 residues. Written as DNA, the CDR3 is TGTGCCAGCAGTTCGGGTGGGCACACTGAAGCTTTCTTT. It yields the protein CASSSGGHTEAFF.

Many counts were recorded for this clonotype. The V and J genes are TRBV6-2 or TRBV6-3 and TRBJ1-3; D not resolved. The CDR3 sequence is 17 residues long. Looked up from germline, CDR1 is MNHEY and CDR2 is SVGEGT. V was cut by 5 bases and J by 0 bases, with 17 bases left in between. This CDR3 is CASSPGRQTLSGNTIYF. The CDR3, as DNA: TGTGCCAGCAGTCCGGGCCGGCAGACTCTCTCTGGAAACACCATATATTTT.

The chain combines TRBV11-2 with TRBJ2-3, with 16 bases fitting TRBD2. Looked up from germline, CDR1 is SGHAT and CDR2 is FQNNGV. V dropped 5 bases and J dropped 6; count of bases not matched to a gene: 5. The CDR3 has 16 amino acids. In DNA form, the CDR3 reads TGTGCCAGCAGCCAGGGACTAGCGGGGGGGACCGATACGCAGTATTTT. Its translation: CASSQGLAGGTDTQYF.

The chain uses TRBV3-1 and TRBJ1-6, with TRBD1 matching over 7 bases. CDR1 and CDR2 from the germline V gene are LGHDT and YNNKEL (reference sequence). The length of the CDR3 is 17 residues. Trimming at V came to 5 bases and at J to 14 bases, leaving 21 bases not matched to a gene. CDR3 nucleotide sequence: TGTGCCAGCAGCACAAGCTTACGGGACAGTTCGCTGTATTCCCTCCACTTT. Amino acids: CASSTSLRDSSLYSLHF.

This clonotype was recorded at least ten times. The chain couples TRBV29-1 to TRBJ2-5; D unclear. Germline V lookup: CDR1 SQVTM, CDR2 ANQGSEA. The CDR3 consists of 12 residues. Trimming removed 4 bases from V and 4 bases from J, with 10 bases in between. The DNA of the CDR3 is TGCAGCGTTGGCGGTTTAGGAGAGACCCAGTACTTC. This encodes CSVGGLGETQYF.

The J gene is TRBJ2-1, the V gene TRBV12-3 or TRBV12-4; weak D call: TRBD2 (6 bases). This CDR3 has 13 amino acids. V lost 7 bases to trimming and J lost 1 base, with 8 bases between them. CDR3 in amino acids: CASMGGSYNEQFF. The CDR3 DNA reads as TGTGCCAGCATGGGGGGTTCCTACAATGAGCAGTTCTTC.

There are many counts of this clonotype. This CDR3 is CASSRTGTPVHEQYF. The DNA for the CDR3 is TGTGCCAGCAGCAGAACCGGGACCCCCGTCCACGAGCAGTACTTC. The chain carries TRBV12-3 or TRBV12-4 and TRBJ2-7; D could derive from TRBD1 or TRBD2 (5 bases each). The CDR3 contains 15 residues. V lost 6 bases and J 5 bases, leaving 20 bases between the germline ends.

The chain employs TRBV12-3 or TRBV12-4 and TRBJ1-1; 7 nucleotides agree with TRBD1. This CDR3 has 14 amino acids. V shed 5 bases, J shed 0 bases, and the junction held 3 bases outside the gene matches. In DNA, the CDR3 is TGTGCCAGCAGTAACAGGGGAGTGAACACTGAAGCTTTCTTT. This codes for CASSNRGVNTEAFF.

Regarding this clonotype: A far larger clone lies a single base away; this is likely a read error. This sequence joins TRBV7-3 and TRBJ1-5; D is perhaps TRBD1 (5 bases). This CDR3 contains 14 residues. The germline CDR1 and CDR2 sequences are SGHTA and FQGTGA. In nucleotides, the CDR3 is TGTGCCAACAGCCCCGACAGATTCAATCAGCCCCAGCATTTT. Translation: CANSPDRFNQPQHF.

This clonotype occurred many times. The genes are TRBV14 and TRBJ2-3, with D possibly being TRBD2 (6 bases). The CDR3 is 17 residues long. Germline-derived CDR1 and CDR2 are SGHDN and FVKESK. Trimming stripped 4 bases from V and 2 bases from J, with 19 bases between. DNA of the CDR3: TGTGCCAGCAGCCCTCATAGAAGGGGCGGGGCCACAGATACGCAGTATTTT. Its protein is CASSPHRRGGATDTQYF.

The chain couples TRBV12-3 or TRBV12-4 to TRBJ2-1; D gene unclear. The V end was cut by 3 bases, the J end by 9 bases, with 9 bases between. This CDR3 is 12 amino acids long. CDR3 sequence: CASSFGPGEQFF. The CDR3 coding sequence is TGTGCCAGCAGTTTCGGTCCGGGTGAGCAGTTCTTC.

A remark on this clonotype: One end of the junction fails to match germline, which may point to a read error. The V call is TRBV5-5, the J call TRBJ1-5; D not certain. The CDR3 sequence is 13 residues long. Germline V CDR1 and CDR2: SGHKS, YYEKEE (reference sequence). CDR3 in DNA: TGTGCCAGCAGCTTGGGTAGCAATCAGACCCAGCATTTT. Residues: CASSLGSNQTQHF.

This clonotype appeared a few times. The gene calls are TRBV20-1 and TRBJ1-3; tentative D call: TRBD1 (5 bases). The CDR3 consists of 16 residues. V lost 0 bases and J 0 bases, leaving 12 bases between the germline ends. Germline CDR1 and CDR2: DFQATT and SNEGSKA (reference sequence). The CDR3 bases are TGCAGTGCTAGAGAATGGGGCCCATCCTCTGGAAACACCATATATTTT. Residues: CSAREWGPSSGNTIYF.

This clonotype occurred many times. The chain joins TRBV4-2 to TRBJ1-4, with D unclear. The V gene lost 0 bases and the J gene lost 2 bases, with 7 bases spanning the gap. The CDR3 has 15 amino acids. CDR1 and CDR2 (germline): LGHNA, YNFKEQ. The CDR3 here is CASSQDRVTNEKLFF. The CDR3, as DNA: TGTGCCAGCAGCCAAGATAGGGTGACTAATGAAAAACTGTTTTTT.

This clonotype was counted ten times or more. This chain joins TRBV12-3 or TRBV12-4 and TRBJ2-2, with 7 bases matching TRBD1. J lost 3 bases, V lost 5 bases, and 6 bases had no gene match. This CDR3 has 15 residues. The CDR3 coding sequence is TGTGCCAGCAGTACACGACAGGGTCACACCGGGGAGCTGTTTTTT. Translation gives CASSTRQGHTGELFF.

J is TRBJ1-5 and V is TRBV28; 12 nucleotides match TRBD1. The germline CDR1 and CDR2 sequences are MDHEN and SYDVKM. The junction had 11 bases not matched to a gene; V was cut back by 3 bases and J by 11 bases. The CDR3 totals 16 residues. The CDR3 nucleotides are TGTGCCAGCAGTTTTTGGGGACAGGGGGCTTCGAAGACCCAGCATTTT. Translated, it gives CASSFWGQGASKTQHF. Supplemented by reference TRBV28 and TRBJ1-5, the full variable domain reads DVKVTQSSRYLVKRTGEKVFLECVQDMDHENMFWYRQDPGLGLRLIYFSYDVKMKEKGDIPEGYSVSREKKERFSLILESASTNQTSMYLCASSFWGQGASKTQHFGDGTRLSIL.

The CDR3 DNA follows: TGTGCCAGCAGTCTGGGACTAGCGGGCACAGATACGCAGTATTTT. This encodes CASSLGLAGTDTQYF. The chain has TRBV28 and TRBJ2-3; TRBD2 matches 11 bases. Germline V CDR1 and CDR2: MDHEN, SYDVKM. The CDR3 sequence is 15 residues long. The V and J ends lost 5 bases and 1 base, in that order; junction bases with no gene match: 2.

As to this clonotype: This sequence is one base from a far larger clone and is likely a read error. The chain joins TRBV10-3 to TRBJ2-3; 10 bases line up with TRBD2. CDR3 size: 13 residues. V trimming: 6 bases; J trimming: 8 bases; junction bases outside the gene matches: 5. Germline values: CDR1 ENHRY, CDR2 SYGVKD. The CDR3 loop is CAISSGTSATQYF. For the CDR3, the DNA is TGTGCCATCAGCTCCGGGACTAGCGCTACGCAGTATTTT.

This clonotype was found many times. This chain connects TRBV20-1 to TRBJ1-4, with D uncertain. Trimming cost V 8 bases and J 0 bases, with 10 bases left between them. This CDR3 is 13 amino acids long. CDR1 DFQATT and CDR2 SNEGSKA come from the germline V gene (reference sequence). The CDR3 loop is CSSPGATNEKLFF. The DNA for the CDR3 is TGCAGTTCCCCGGGTGCAACTAATGAAAAACTGTTTTTT.

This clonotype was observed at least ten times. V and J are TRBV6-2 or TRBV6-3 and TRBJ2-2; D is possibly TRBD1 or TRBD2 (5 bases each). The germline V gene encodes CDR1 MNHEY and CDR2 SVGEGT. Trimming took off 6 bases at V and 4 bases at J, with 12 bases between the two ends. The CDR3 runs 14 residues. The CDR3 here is CASRRGVSTGELFF. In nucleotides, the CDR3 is TGTGCCAGCAGGCGAGGGGTATCCACCGGGGAGCTGTTTTTT.

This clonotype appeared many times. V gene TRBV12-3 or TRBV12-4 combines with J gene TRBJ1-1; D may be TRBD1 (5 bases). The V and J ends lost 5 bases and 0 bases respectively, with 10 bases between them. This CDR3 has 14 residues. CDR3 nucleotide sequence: TGTGCCAGCAGTCTGTTAGGGGTGAACACTGAAGCTTTCTTT. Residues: CASSLLGVNTEAFF.

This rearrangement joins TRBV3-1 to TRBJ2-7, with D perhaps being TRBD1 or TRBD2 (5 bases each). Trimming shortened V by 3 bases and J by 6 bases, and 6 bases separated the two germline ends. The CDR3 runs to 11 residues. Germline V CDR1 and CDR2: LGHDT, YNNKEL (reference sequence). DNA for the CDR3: TGTGCCAGCAGCCATGGGGGCGAGCAGTACTTC. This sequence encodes CASSHGGEQYF.

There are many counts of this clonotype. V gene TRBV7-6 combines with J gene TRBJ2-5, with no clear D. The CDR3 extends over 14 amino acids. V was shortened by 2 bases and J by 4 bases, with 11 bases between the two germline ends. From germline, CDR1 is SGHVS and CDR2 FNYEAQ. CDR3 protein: CASSLIGGGETQYF. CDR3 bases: TGTGCCAGCAGCTTAATCGGCGGTGGAGAGACCCAGTACTTC. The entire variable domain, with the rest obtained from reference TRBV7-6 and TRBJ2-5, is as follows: GAGVSQSPRYKVTKRGQDVALRCDPISGHVSLYWYRQALGQGPEFLTYFNYEAQQDKSGLPNDRFSAERPEGSISTLTIQRTEQRDSAMYRCASSLIGGGETQYFGPGTRLLVL.